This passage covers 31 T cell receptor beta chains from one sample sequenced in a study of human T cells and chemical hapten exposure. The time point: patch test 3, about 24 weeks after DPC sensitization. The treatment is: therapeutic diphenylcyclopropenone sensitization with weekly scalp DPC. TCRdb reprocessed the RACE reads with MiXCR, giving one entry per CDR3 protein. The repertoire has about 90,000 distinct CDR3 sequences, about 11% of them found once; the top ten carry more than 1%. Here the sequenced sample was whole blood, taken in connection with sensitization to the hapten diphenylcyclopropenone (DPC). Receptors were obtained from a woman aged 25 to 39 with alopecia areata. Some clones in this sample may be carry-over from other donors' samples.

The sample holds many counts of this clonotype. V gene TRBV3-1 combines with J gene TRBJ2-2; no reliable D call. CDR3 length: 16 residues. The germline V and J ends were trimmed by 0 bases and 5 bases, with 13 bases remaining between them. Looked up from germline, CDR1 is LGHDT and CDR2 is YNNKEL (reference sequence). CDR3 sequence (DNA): TGTGCCAGCAGCCAAGAGTGGGCACTGAAGACCGGGGAGCTGTTTTTT. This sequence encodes CASSQEWALKTGELFF.

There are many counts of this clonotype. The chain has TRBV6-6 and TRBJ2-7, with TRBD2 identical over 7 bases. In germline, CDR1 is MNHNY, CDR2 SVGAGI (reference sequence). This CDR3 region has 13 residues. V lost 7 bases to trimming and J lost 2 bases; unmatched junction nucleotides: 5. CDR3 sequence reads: CASKQGLAYEQYV. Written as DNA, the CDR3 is TGTGCCAGCAAACAAGGACTAGCCTACGAGCAGTACGTC.

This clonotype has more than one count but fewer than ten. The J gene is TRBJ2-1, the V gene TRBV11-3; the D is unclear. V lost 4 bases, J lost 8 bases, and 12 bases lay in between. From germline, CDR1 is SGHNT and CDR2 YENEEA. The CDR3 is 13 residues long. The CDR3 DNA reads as TGTGCCAGCAGCTCCCCTGCCGGTGATGAGCAGTTCTTC. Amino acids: CASSSPAGDEQFF.

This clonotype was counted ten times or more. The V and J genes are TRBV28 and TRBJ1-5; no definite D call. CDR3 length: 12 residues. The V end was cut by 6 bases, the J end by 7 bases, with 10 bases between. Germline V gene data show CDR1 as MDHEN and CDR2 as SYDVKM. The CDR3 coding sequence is TGTGCCAGCAGCCGAGACCACCAGCCCCAGCATTTT. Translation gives CASSRDHQPQHF.

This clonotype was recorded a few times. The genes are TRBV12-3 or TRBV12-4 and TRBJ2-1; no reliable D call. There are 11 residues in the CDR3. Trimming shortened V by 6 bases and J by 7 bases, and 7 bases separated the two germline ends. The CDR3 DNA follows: TGTGCCAGCAGGGCCAGTAATGAGCAGTTCTTC. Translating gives CASRASNEQFF.

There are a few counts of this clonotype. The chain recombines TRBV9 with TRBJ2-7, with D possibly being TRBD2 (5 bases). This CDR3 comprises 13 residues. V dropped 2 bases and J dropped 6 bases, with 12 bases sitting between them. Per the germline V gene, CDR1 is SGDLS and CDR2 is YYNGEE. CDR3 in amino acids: CASSVEGVGEQYF. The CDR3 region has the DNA TGTGCCAGCAGCGTTGAGGGCGTGGGCGAGCAGTACTTC.

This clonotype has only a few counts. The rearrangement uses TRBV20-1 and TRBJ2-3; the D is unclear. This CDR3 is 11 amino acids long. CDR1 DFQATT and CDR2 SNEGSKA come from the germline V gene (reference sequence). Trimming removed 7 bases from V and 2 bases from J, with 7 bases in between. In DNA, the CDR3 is TGCAGTGTGGCTCTCACAGATACGCAGTATTTT. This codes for CSVALTDTQYF.

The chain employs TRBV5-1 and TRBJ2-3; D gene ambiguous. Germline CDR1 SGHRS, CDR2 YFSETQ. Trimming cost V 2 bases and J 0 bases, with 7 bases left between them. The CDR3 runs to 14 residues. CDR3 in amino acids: CASSFGGSTDTQYF. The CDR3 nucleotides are TGCGCCAGCAGCTTCGGCGGAAGCACAGATACGCAGTATTTT.

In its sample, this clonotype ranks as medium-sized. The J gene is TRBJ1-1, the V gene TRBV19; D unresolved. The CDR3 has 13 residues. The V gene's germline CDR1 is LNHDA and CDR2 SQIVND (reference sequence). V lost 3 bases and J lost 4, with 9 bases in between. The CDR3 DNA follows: TGTGCCAGTAGTATCTCCGAGGGCACTGAAGCTTTCTTT. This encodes CASSISEGTEAFF.

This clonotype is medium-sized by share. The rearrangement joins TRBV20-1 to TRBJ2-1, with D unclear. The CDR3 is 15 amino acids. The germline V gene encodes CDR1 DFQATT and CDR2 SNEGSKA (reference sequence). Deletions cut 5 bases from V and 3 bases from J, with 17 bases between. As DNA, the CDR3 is TGCAGTGCTCCCGCCCCAGAAGTAGGCTACAATGAGCAGTTCTTC. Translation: CSAPAPEVGYNEQFF.

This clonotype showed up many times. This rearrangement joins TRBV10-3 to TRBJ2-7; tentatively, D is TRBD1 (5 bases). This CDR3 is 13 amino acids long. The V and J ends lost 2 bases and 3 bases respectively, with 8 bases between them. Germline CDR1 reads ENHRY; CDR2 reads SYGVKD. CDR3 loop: CAISEGRVYEQYF. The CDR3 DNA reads TGTGCCATCAGTGAGGGCAGGGTCTACGAGCAGTACTTC.

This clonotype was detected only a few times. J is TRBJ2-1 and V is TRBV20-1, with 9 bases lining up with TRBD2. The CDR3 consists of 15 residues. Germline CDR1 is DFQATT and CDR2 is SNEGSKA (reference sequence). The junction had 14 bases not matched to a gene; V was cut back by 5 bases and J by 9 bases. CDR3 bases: TGCAGTGCTCCCCGGAGGGGCGGGAGGGCCCCTGAGCAGTTCTTC. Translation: CSAPRRGGRAPEQFF.

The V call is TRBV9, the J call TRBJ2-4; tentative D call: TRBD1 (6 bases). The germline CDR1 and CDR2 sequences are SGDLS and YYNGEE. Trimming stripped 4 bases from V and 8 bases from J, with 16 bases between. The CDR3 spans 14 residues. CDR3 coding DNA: TGTGCCAGCAGCCCCGGGACACTTGTTCACATTCAGTACTTC. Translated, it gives CASSPGTLVHIQYF.

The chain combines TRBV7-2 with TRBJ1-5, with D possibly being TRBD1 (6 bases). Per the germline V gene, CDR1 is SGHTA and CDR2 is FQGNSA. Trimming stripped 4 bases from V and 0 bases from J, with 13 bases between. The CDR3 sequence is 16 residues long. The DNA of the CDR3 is TGTGCCAGCAGCTCGGACAGCGTCTATAGCAATCAGCCCCAGCATTTT. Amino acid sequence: CASSSDSVYSNQPQHF. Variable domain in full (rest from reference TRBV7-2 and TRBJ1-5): GAGVSQSPSNKVTEKGKDVELRCDPISGHTALYWYRQSLGQGLEFLIYFQGNSAPDKSGLPSDRFSAERTGGSVSTLTIQRTQQEDSAVYLCASSSDSVYSNQPQHFGDGTRLSIL.

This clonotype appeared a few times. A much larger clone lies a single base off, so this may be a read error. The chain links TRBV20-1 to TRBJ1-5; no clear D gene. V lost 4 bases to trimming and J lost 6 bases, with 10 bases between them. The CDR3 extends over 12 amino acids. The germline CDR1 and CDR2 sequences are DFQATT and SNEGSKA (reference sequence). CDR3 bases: TGCAGTGCTAATCCGACGGGTCAGCCCCAGCATTTT. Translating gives CSANPTGQPQHF.

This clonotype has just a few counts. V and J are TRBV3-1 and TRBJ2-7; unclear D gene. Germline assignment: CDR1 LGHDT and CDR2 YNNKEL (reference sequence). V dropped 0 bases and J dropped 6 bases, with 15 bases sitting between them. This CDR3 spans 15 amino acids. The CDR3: CASSQDLRMGIEQYF. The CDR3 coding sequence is TGTGCCAGCAGCCAAGATCTGCGGATGGGGATCGAGCAGTACTTC.

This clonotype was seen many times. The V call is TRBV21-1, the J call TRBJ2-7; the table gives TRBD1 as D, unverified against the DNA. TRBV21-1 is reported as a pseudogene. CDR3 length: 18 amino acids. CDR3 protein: CASSALIWDRLMGYEQYV. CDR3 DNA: TGTGCCAGCAGCGCGCTAATATGGGACAGGTTGATGGGATACGAGCAGTACGTC.

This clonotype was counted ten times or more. The CDR3 protein is CASRSRDVGDSYNEQFF. The DNA of the CDR3 is TGTGCAAGTCGCTCAAGAGACGTGGGAGACTCCTACAATGAGCAGTTCTTC. The chain employs TRBV12-2 and TRBJ2-1; the listed D gene, TRBD2, was not tested against the DNA. TRBV12-2 is a recognized pseudogene. The CDR3 extends over 17 amino acids.

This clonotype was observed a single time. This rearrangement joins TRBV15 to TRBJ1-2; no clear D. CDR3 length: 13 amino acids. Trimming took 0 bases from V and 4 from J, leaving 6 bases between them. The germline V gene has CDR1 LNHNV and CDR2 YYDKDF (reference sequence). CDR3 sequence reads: CATSRDEVYGYTF. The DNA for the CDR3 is TGTGCCACCAGCAGAGATGAGGTCTATGGCTACACCTTC.

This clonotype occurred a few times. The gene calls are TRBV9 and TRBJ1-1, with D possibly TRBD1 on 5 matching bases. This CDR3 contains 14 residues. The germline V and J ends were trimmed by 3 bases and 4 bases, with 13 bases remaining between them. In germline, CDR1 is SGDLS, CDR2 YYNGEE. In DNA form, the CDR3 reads TGTGCCAGCAGCGGAACACTGGGGGTCACTGAAGCTTTCTTT. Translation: CASSGTLGVTEAFF.

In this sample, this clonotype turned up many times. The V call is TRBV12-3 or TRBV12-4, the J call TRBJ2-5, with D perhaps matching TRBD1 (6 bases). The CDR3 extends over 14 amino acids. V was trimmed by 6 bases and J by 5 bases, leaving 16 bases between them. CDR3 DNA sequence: TGTGCCAGCAGCTTACAGGGTAGTCAGGAGACCCAGTACTTC. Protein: CASSLQGSQETQYF.

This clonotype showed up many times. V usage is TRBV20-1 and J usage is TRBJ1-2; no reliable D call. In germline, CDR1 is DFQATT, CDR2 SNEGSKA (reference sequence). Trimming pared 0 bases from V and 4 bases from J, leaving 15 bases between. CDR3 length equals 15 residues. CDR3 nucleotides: TGCAGTGCTAGAGACCCCCTTCCAGCCCGCTATGGCTACACCTTC. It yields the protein CSARDPLPARYGYTF.

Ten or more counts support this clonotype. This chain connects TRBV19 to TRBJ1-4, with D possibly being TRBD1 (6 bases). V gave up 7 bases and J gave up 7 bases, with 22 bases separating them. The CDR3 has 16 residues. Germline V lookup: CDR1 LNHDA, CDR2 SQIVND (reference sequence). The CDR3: CASTHKSRDIGEKLFF. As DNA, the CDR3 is TGTGCCAGTACTCACAAGTCCCGGGACATCGGTGAAAAACTGTTTTTT.

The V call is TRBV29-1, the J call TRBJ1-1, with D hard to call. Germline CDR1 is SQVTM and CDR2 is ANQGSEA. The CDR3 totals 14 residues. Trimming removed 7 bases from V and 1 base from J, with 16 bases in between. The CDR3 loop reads CSAIGVSRNTEAFF. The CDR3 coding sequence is TGCAGCGCCATAGGTGTTTCACGGAACACTGAAGCTTTCTTT. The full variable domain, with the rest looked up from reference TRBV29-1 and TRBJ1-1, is SAVISQKPSRDICQRGTSLTIQCQVDSQVTMMFWYRQQPGQSLTLIATANQGSEATYESGFVIDKFPISRPNLTFSTLTVSNMSPEDSSIYLCSAIGVSRNTEAFFGQGTRLTVV.

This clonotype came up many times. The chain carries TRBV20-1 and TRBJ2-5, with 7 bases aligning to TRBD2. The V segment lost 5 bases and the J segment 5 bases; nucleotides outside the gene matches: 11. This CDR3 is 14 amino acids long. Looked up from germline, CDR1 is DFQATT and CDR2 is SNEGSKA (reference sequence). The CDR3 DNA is TGCAGTGCTTCGACACCAGCGGGGAGGGAGACCCAGTACTTC. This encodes CSASTPAGRETQYF.

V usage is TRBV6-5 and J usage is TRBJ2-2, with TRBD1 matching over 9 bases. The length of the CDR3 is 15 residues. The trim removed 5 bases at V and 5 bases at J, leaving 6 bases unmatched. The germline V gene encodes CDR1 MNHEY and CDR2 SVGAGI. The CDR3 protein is CASSKDRGGTGELFF. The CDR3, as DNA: TGTGCCAGCAGTAAGGACAGGGGAGGAACCGGGGAGCTGTTTTTT.

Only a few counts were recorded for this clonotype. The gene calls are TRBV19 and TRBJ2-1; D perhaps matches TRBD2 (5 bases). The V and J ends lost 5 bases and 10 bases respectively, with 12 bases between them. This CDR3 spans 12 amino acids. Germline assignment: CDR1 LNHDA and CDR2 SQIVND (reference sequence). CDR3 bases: TGTGCCAGTAGTCCCTACTCGGGGGAGCAGTTCTTC. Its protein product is CASSPYSGEQFF.

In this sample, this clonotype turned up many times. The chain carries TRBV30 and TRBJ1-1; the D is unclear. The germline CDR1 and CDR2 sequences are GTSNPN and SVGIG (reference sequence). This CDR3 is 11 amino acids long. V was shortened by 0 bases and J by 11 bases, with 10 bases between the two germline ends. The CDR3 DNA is TGTGCCTGGAGTGTTGAAGTCGACGCTTTCTTT. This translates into CAWSVEVDAFF.

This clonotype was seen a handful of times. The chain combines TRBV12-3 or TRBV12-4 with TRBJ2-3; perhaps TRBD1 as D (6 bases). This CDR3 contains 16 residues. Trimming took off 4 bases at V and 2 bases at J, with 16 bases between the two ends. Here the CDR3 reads CASSSLQGALTDTQYF. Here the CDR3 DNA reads TGTGCCAGCAGTTCCCTACAGGGAGCGCTCACAGATACGCAGTATTTT.

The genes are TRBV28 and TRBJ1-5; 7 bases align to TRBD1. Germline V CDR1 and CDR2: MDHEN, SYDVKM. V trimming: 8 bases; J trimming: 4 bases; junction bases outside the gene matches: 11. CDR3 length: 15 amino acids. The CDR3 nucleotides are TGTGCCAGCGGACCACGTGGCAGGGGGAATCAGCCCCAGCATTTT. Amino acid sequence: CASGPRGRGNQPQHF.

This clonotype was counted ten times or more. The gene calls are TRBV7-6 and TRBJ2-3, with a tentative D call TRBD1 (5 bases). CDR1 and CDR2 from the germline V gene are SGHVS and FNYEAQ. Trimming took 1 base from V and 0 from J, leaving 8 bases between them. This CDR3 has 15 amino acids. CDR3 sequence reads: CASSLVGLSTDTQYF. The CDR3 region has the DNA TGTGCCAGCAGCTTAGTGGGGCTGAGCACAGATACGCAGTATTTT.